Each of the 20 T cell receptor beta chains below was sequenced from the same sample in a study of blood T cell repertoires in COVID-19 (dated by TCRdb to about 2020). Libraries came from the immunoSEQ multiplex PCR assay. In its TCRdb copy, this immuneACCESS table keeps in-frame sequences only and misses some clones. Where compared with another copy, unresolved V genes explain less than half of these, and the others have no known cause. The sample profile shows some 170,000 clones; more than 70% of them were found once. The biggest ten clones account for approximately 5.4% of the sample. The specimen sequenced was PBMCs or T cells enriched from blood (not recorded which). Source of these receptors: a man aged 40-49 years who had recovered from COVID-19.

This sequence joins TRBV29-1 and TRBJ1-2; D not resolved. This CDR3 has 11 residues. Germline lookup yields CDR1 SQVTM and CDR2 ANQGSEA. V was trimmed by 5 bases and J by 4 bases, leaving 8 bases between them. CDR3 DNA sequence: TGCAGCGTTACATCCTCCTATGGCTACACCTTC. This sequence encodes CSVTSSYGYTF.

The chain is built from TRBV5-4 and TRBJ2-1; D may be TRBD2 (5 bases). Germline V CDR1 and CDR2: SGHNT, YYREEE (reference sequence). Trimming shortened V by 4 bases and J by 4 bases, and 18 bases separated the two germline ends. CDR3 length equals 16 residues. CDR3 DNA sequence: TGTGCCAGCAGCCCCTCGGGAAGGTTGGGGTACAATGAGCAGTTCTTC. Protein product: CASSPSGRLGYNEQFF.

This chain links TRBV20-1 with TRBJ1-6, with a weak D call TRBD1 (6 bases). This CDR3 has 14 residues. The V gene's germline CDR1 is DFQATT and CDR2 SNEGSKA (reference sequence). V lost 3 bases, J lost 5 bases, and 11 bases lay in between. CDR3 residues: CSASTDRNNSPLHF. In DNA form, the CDR3 reads TGCAGTGCTAGTACGGACAGAAATAATTCACCCCTCCACTTT.

This chain joins TRBV3-1 (or the pseudogene TRBV3-2) and TRBJ2-2; 16 bases map to TRBD2. With V trimmed by 1 base and J by 6 bases, 11 bases remained unmatched. Germline assignment: CDR1 LGHDT and CDR2 YNNKEL (reference sequence). The CDR3 contains 20 residues. Here the CDR3 DNA reads TGTGCCAGCAGCCAAGCCCTAGGGACTAGCGGGGGGGTCAACCCCGGGGAGCTGTTTTTT. Translating it yields CASSQALGTSGGVNPGELFF.

The chain is built from TRBV4-2 and TRBJ1-2, with 8 bases identical to TRBD1. After removal of 0 bases from V and 6 bases from J, the junction contained 3 bases not matched to a gene. Germline CDR1 LGHNA, CDR2 YNFKEQ. The CDR3 extends over 14 amino acids. Here the CDR3 reads CASSQETGDNGYTF. The CDR3 nucleotides read TGTGCCAGCAGCCAAGAGACAGGGGATAATGGCTACACCTTC.

The chain joins TRBV28 to TRBJ1-2; D is possibly TRBD1 (5 bases). Trimming removed 9 bases from V and 4 bases from J, with 12 bases in between. Germline CDR1 is MDHEN and CDR2 is SYDVKM. This CDR3 is built from 12 residues. The CDR3 spells CASLQGPYGYTF. CDR3 coding DNA: TGTGCCAGTCTTCAGGGTCCCTATGGCTACACCTTC.

The V and J genes are TRBV30 and TRBJ1-5; D is unclear. With 2 bases removed from V and 2 bases from J, the gap between germline ends came to 10 bases. This CDR3 contains 14 residues. Germline CDR1 is GTSNPN and CDR2 is SVGIG (reference sequence). The CDR3 DNA sequence: TGTGCCTGGAGTTTACCCAGCGGCAATCAGCCCCAGCATTTT. Translation: CAWSLPSGNQPQHF.

The CDR3 DNA follows: TGTGCCAGTAGCCGTCGGACTAGCGGGGGGCATCAAGAGACCCAGTACTTC. Its protein product is CASSRRTSGGHQETQYF. This chain connects TRBV19 to TRBJ2-5; 14 nucleotides line up with TRBD2. CDR1 and CDR2 from the germline V gene are LNHDA and SQIVND (reference sequence). CDR3 size: 17 residues. J was trimmed by 2 bases and V by 6 bases; bases with no gene match: 8.

This clone was counted between two and nine times. CDR3 DNA sequence: TGCGCCAGCAGCTCCGTAGGGGATTCCAATCAGCCCCAGCATTTT. This codes for CASSSVGDSNQPQHF. The rearrangement joins TRBV5-1 to TRBJ1-5; D is perhaps TRBD1 (5 bases). The CDR3 length is 15 residues. CDR1 is SGHRS and CDR2 is YFSETQ in the germline V gene. V shed 3 bases and J shed 3 bases, with 13 bases lying between them.

The V and J genes are TRBV6-5 and TRBJ1-1; a possible D gene is TRBD1 (5 bases). CDR3 length equals 14 residues. With 7 bases removed from V and 1 base from J, the gap between germline ends came to 13 bases. Germline CDR1 reads MNHEY; CDR2 reads SVGAGI. In nucleotides, the CDR3 is TGTGCCAGCACCACGACCAGGGCGAACACTGAAGCTTTCTTT. Translated, it gives CASTTTRANTEAFF.

This clone was observed a few times. V gene TRBV5-1 combines with J gene TRBJ2-3; 12 nucleotides align to TRBD2. Germline lookup yields CDR1 SGHRS and CDR2 YFSETQ. Unmatched junction bases numbered 9, after V lost 4 bases and J lost 6 bases. The CDR3 totals 16 residues. The CDR3 DNA reads TGCGCCAGCAGCATTGGACTAGCGGGGCGTCCGGATACGCAGTATTTT. Its translation: CASSIGLAGRPDTQYF.

The chain combines TRBV5-1 with TRBJ1-2, with D possibly matching TRBD1 (6 bases). Germline lookup yields CDR1 SGHRS and CDR2 YFSETQ. V dropped 4 bases and J dropped 0 bases, with 16 bases sitting between them. This CDR3 contains 16 residues. CDR3 sequence: CASSPGQILTNYGYTF. The CDR3 nucleotides read TGCGCCAGCAGCCCAGGACAGATCCTTACTAACTATGGCTACACCTTC. Looking up the rest from reference TRBV5-1 and TRBJ1-2 gives the full variable domain: KAGVTQTPRYLIKTRGQQVTLSCSPISGHRSVSWYQQTPGQGLQFLFEYFSETQRNKGNFPGRFSGRQFSNSRSEMNVSTLELGDSALYLCASSPGQILTNYGYTFGSGTRLTVV.

V and J are TRBV9 and TRBJ1-4; 7 nucleotides agree with TRBD1. Looked up from germline, CDR1 is SGDLS and CDR2 is YYNGEE. J was trimmed by 0 bases and V by 1 base; bases with no gene match: 0. The CDR3 sequence is 15 residues long. CDR3 residues: CASSVTGATNEKLFF. CDR3 coding DNA: TGTGCCAGCAGCGTAACAGGGGCAACTAATGAAAAACTGTTTTTT.

The CDR3 sequence is CASSVDRGHGYTF. In DNA, the CDR3 is TGTGCCAGCAGCGTGGACAGGGGGCATGGCTACACCTTC. This chain connects TRBV5-4 to TRBJ1-2; 11 bases fit TRBD1. The CDR3 sequence is 13 residues long. With 4 bases clipped from V and 6 bases from J, the junction kept 2 bases outside the gene matches. Germline assignment: CDR1 SGHNT and CDR2 YYREEE (reference sequence).

This chain connects TRBV13 to TRBJ2-1; 9 bases match TRBD2. CDR3 length: 16 amino acids. V trimming: 3 bases; J trimming: 3 bases; junction bases outside the gene matches: 6. CDR1 and CDR2 from the germline V gene are PRHDT and FYEKMQ (reference sequence). CDR3 sequence reads: CASSFPSGGLYNEQFF. The CDR3 nucleotides read TGTGCCAGCAGCTTCCCAAGCGGGGGGCTCTACAATGAGCAGTTCTTC.

As DNA, the CDR3 is TGTGCCAGCAGCTCTGGACAGTTTAAAGACACCTTC. Translated, it gives CASSSGQFKDTF. V usage is TRBV7-9 and J usage is TRBJ1-2; D perhaps matches TRBD1 (6 bases). Trimming took 4 bases from V and 12 from J, leaving 15 bases between them. The CDR3 has 12 residues. In germline, CDR1 is SEHNR, CDR2 FQNEAQ (reference sequence).

This clone showed up many times. The V call is TRBV5-4, the J call TRBJ2-2; perhaps TRBD1 as D (6 bases). Germline lookup yields CDR1 SGHNT and CDR2 YYREEE (reference sequence). The CDR3 sequence is 18 residues long. Trimming cost V 1 base and J 5 bases, with 21 bases left between them. Here the CDR3 reads CASSLNWGPGEKTGELFF. For the CDR3, the DNA is TGTGCCAGCAGCTTGAATTGGGGGCCAGGGGAAAAGACCGGGGAGCTGTTTTTT.

This CDR3 reads CASSVGSGAGNTIYF. The CDR3 DNA is TGTGCCAGCAGCGTAGGTTCAGGTGCTGGAAACACCATATATTTT. The chain couples TRBV9 to TRBJ1-3; D gene uncertain. Germline V gene data show CDR1 as SGDLS and CDR2 as YYNGEE. Trimming removed 0 bases from V and 2 bases from J, with 9 bases in between. This CDR3 has 15 amino acids.

V and J are TRBV15 and TRBJ2-3; 12 nucleotides match TRBD1. The CDR3 runs 18 residues. Germline CDR1 and CDR2: LNHNV and YYDKDF (reference sequence). The trim removed 3 bases at V and 8 bases at J, leaving 15 bases unmatched. CDR3 loop: CATSRPFTGTGGAGTQYF. In nucleotides, the CDR3 is TGTGCCACCAGCAGGCCTTTTACCGGGACAGGGGGCGCCGGTACGCAGTATTTT.

Written as DNA, the CDR3 is TGTGCCAGCAGAGATGCAGGATTCCGCACTGAAGCTTTCTTT. Translation: CASRDAGFRTEAFF. The gene calls are TRBV3-1 (or the pseudogene TRBV3-2) and TRBJ1-1; D gene unclear. The germline V gene has CDR1 LGHDT and CDR2 YNNKEL (reference sequence). The CDR3 is 14 residues long. The V end lost 6 bases, the J end lost 4 bases, and 15 bases lay between the germline ends.